Here is one T cell receptor (beta chain) with its context. Its antigen is currently unknown. This sample is part of a study of cytomegalovirus exposure and HLA in healthy donors. General observations from the study: Per a later analysis, under 20,000 TCR beta sequences showed association with HLA alleles at 0.05 false discovery rate.

Healthy donors of bone marrow made up the group. Losses at the gene ends were 5 bases for V and 6 bases for J; bases not matched to a gene: 18. CDR3 length equals 17 residues. Germline loops: CDR1 SEHNR, CDR2 FQNEAQ (reference sequence). The study ran its PCR with 60 Vbeta and 13 Jbeta primers. Only in-frame clones appear in the TCRdb table, and some are missing; sequencing was by immunoSEQ multiplex PCR. There are over 130,000 clones in the sample; 66% occur only once, and 6.5% lies in the top ten. Material: PBMCs. The receptor comes from a woman aged 60-75 years in good health and CMV-seronegative. V usage is TRBV7-9 and J usage is TRBJ1-2, with 7 positions matching TRBD1. The CDR3 DNA reads TGTGCCAGCAGCCTCCCCCGGGACAGCTCCTTCGTTGATGGCTACACCTTC. Its protein is CASSLPRDSSFVDGYTF.